This section outlines one T cell receptor beta chain sequence together with its context. Its specificity is not known. The data derive from a study of beta chain features in type 1 diabetes. On the study more broadly: Comparable age, gender and cell yields were observed in patients relative to healthy donors. General study points: Moderate yet significant TCRB CDR3 shortening was seen in Type 1 diabetes patients in all four CD4+ subsets.

Expressed TCRB transcripts were sequenced because the entire RNA isolate underwent reverse transcription. Profiling relied on immunoSEQ multiplex PCR, and the TCRdb table lists in-frame clones only, not all of them. Here the sample spans approximately 29,000 clones, almost 65% being singletons. The CDR3 spans 15 residues. CDR1 KGHSH and CDR2 LQKENI come from the germline V gene. V lost 3 bases, J lost 7 bases, and 7 bases stayed unmatched. The source material was Tregs from blood. The receptor was derived from a woman aged 25-40 years with type 1 diabetes. The V and J genes are TRBV18 and TRBJ2-2, with 8 bases aligning to TRBD1. The CDR3 DNA follows: TGTGCCAGCTCACCGGACAGGGATTATGGCGGGGAGCTGTTTTTT. Its protein is CASSPDRDYGGELFF.